This T cell receptor beta chain was profiled in a study of blood T cell repertoires in COVID-19. The wider study: Acute-phase and convalescent COVID-19 samples originated in the United States, Italy and Spain. T cells, B-cell-depleted T cells, or PBMCs supplied cDNA or gDNA.

This clone has only one observation. CDR3 length: 14 residues. The ends were cut back, 4 bases at V and 4 bases at J, with 14 bases in the middle. Germline CDR1 is SGHRS and CDR2 is YFSETQ. Only in-frame clones appear in the TCRdb table, and some are missing; sequencing was by immunoSEQ multiplex PCR. Altogether about 430,000 clones are present, roughly 88% being singletons, with the ten largest covering more than 0.9%. Sequencing input: PBMCs or T cells enriched from blood (not recorded which). The chain carries TRBV5-1 and TRBJ1-1, with a weak D call TRBD1 (5 bases). The TCR was taken from a woman aged 30 to 39 with acute COVID-19. This chain's CDR3 is CASSRGGVRTEAFF. CDR3 nucleotides: TGCGCCAGCAGCCGCGGAGGGGTGCGCACTGAAGCTTTCTTT.